This is a list of T cell receptor beta chains from one sample in a study of cytomegalovirus exposure and HLA in healthy donors. Data came from immunoSEQ multiplex PCR; TCRdb stores just in-frame clones and leaves some out. The sample lists some 150,000 clones; approximately 70% were seen once. Sequenced sample: PBMCs. The receptors were gathered from a human donor in good health. Each CDR3 is given with its conserved first and last residue. D genes are given only for firm matches. The size of a clone is reported for some rows only, either as once, few or many, or as a class for expanded clones.

V	J	D	size	DNA	CDR3
TRBV5-1	TRBJ2-1	TRBD2	-	TGCGCCAGCAGCTTGGAAGCGGGATTTGGCACGAATGAGCAGTTCTTC	CASSLEAGFGTNEQFF
TRBV5-1	TRBJ1-4	-	-	TGCGCCAGCAGCTTGGACCCACCGGGACTCGGTGAAAAACTGTTTTTT	CASSLDPPGLGEKLFF
TRBV29-1	TRBJ2-1	TRBD1	-	TGCAGCGCCTGGGCCGGGACAGGGGCTCAGGATGAGCAGTTCTTC	CSAWAGTGAQDEQFF
TRBV9	TRBJ2-3	TRBD2	-	TGTGCCAGCAGCGTAGGGACTAGCGGGGGGCAAGATACGCAGTATTTT	CASSVGTSGGQDTQYF
TRBV25-1	TRBJ2-1	TRBD2	-	TGTGCCAGCAGTGAAAGACTAGCGGGGGAGTTCAATGAGCAGTTCTTC	CASSERLAGEFNEQFF
TRBV18	TRBJ2-7	-	few	TGTGCCAGCTCACCGGGACTGCCTGGGAACGAGCAGTACTTC	CASSPGLPGNEQYF
TRBV6-5	TRBJ1-1	-	-	TGTGCCAGCAGGCCGCGGGGGCTCACTGAAGCTTTCTTT	CASRPRGLTEAFF
TRBV19	TRBJ1-5	TRBD1	-	TGTGCCAGTAGTATAGTGTACAGGGGGAATCAGCCCCAGCATTTT	CASSIVYRGNQPQHF
TRBV7-2	TRBJ2-7	TRBD1	-	TGTGCCAGCAGCTTATCAGGGGGCCCCTACGAGCAGTACTTC	CASSLSGGPYEQYF
TRBV4-3	TRBJ2-7	-	-	TGCGCCAGCAGCCCTGGGGGCGGATACGAGCAGTACTTC	CASSPGGGYEQYF
TRBV27	TRBJ1-1	TRBD1	-	TGTGCCAGCGCCCGACAGGGATACACTGAAGCTTTCTTT	CASARQGYTEAFF
TRBV27	TRBJ2-3	-	-	TGTGCCAGCAGTCCCACAGGGTATCGTACGCAGTATTTT	CASSPTGYRTQYF
TRBV7-3	TRBJ2-5	-	-	TGTGCCAGCAGCTCTCAGGCGGGGGAGACCCAGTACTTC	CASSSQAGETQYF
TRBV10-3	TRBJ1-2	TRBD1	-	TGTGCCATCAGTTCGACAGGGGGTGACTATGGCTACACCTTC	CAISSTGGDYGYTF
TRBV29-1	TRBJ2-2	-	-	TGCAGCGTTGAGGTCAGGCCGACCGGGGAGCTGTTTTTT	CSVEVRPTGELFF
TRBV11-3	TRBJ2-1	TRBD1	-	TGTGCCAGCAGCGAACCATACAGGGGCGGGAATGAGCAGTTCTTC	CASSEPYRGGNEQFF
TRBV9	TRBJ2-3	-	-	TGTGCCAGCAGCGTAGATAGCGCTAGTATAGATACGCAGTATTTT	CASSVDSASIDTQYF
TRBV7-2	TRBJ2-6	TRBD1	-	TGTGCCAGCAGCACCCAGGCAGGGGGCTGGAGCTCTGGGGCCAACGTCCTGACTTTC	CASSTQAGGWSSGANVLTF
TRBV5-4	TRBJ2-5	TRBD2	once	TGTGCCAGCAGCTTGGGTGGTAGCGGGGACCAAGAGACCCAGTACTTC	CASSLGGSGDQETQYF
TRBV7-6	TRBJ2-7	TRBD1	-	TGTGCCAGCATGCCCGGGACAGGGCAGGAGGACGAGCAGTACTTC	CASMPGTGQEDEQYF
TRBV29-1	TRBJ1-1	-	-	TGCAGCGCATTACAGGGTGAAGCTTTCTTT	CSALQGEAFF
TRBV5-1	TRBJ2-7	TRBD2	-	TGCGCCAGCAGCTCTCTACTACCTAGCGGGGGGGCCCCTTCCTACGAGCAGTACTTC	CASSSLLPSGGAPSYEQYF
TRBV5-1	TRBJ2-7	-	-	TGCGCCAGCAGCTTGGGACAGGTGGAGGAGCAGTACTTC	CASSLGQVEEQYF
TRBV11-2	TRBJ2-5	TRBD2	-	TGTGCCAGCAGCTCCGGACTAGCGGGAGAGACCCAGTACTTC	CASSSGLAGETQYF
TRBV25-1	TRBJ1-1	-	few	TGTGCCAGCAGTGGCACAGGGAGGGGCACTGAAGCTTTCTTT	CASSGTGRGTEAFF
TRBV15	TRBJ2-5	TRBD2	-	TGTGCCACCGCCCCTCCCTTGGCGGGGGGGCAAGAGACCCAGTACTTC	CATAPPLAGGQETQYF
TRBV7-2	TRBJ2-5	TRBD1	-	TGTGCCAGCAGCCCGGACAGGGGGATTCAAGAGACCCAGTACTTC	CASSPDRGIQETQYF
TRBV7-8	TRBJ2-3	TRBD2	-	TGTGCCAGCAGCGTCCGGGACTACAGCACAGATACGCAGTATTTT	CASSVRDYSTDTQYF
TRBV11-3	TRBJ2-7	-	-	TGTGCCAGCAGTGTCCTATGCTACGAGCAGTACTTC	CASSVLCYEQYF
TRBV25-1	TRBJ2-7	TRBD2	-	TGTGCCAGCAGTGCCGGCGGGGGGCAGTACTTC	CASSAGGGQYF
TRBV19	TRBJ1-2	TRBD1	-	TGTGCCAGTAGTTTTTCCGCCGGGACAGGGCATGGCTACACCTTC	CASSFSAGTGHGYTF
TRBV10-1	TRBJ2-3	-	-	TGCGCCAGCAGTGAGTCGGAGGGTTCAGGAGATACGCAGTATTTT	CASSESEGSGDTQYF
TRBV7-2	TRBJ2-6	TRBD1	-	TGTGCCAGCAGGAATGACAGGGGGCTGGGGGCCAACGTCCTGACTTTC	CASRNDRGLGANVLTF
TRBV28	TRBJ2-7	-	few	TGTGCCAGCAGTTTATCCCCAGGTTTAGGATCGGGGGCCTACGAGCAGTACTTC	CASSLSPGLGSGAYEQYF
TRBV2	TRBJ1-5	-	-	TGTGCCAGCGCGGGAGCCAATCAGCCCCAGCATTTT	CASAGANQPQHF
TRBV2	TRBJ1-1	-	-	TGTGCCAGCAGTGTAATGAACACTGAAGCTTTCTTT	CASSVMNTEAFF
TRBV27	TRBJ2-5	TRBD2	-	TGTGCCAGCGCGGGGCTAGCGGGGGGCGAAGAGACCCAGTACTTC	CASAGLAGGEETQYF
TRBV5-1	TRBJ1-5	TRBD1	-	TGCGCCAGCAGCCCAGACCAAAACAGGGGTAATCAGCCCCAGCATTTT	CASSPDQNRGNQPQHF
TRBV2	TRBJ1-1	TRBD1	-	TGTGCCAGCAGGGACAGGTCGGGGGAGGCTTTCTTT	CASRDRSGEAFF
TRBV9	TRBJ1-1	-	-	TGTGCCAGCAGCCCCAGTGGGGGGTTTGGCACTGAAGCTTTCTTT	CASSPSGGFGTEAFF
TRBV7-7	TRBJ1-5	-	-	TGTGCTAGCACCAACCCGGGACAAGGGGACTACCATAGCAATCAGCCCCAGCATTTT	CASTNPGQGDYHSNQPQHF
TRBV27	TRBJ2-2	TRBD1	-	TGTGCCAGCCGTACCGGGACAGGGCCCACCGGGGAGCTGTTTTTT	CASRTGTGPTGELFF
TRBV19	TRBJ1-1	-	once	TGTGCCAGTAAATCTTCCTCCACCGGCCAGGGCAGTGAAGCTTTCTTT	CASKSSSTGQGSEAFF
TRBV4-1	TRBJ1-2	TRBD1	-	TGCGCCAGCAGCCAATTCGGACAGGGGAAATTGAGTGGCTACACCTTC	CASSQFGQGKLSGYTF
TRBV4-1	TRBJ2-7	TRBD1	-	TGCGCCAGCAGCCAACTCCTGGACAGGGTAAACGAGCAGTACTTC	CASSQLLDRVNEQYF
TRBV30	TRBJ2-1	TRBD2	-	TGTGCCTGGACTAGCGGGGGGGACGACTACAATGAGCAGTTCTTC	CAWTSGGDDYNEQFF
TRBV6-1	TRBJ2-7	-	-	TGTGCCGCCACGGACTCCTACGAGCAGTACTTC	CAATDSYEQYF
TRBV6-4	TRBJ1-4	-	-	TGTGCCAGCAGTCGGGACACCAATGAAAAACTGTTTTTT	CASSRDTNEKLFF
TRBV4-3	TRBJ1-3	-	few	TGCGCCAGCAGCCAAGATACCAGTAGAAACACCATATATTTT	CASSQDTSRNTIYF
TRBV4-1	TRBJ1-5	TRBD1	-	TGCGCCAGCAGCCAAGGTCCTGGGCAAGCTTACCGGGACAGAAAACAGCCCCAGCATTTT	CASSQGPGQAYRDRKQPQHF
TRBV11-2	TRBJ2-1	TRBD2	-	TGTGCCAGCAGCGCGCGACTAGCGGGGGTATACAATGAGCAGTTCTTC	CASSARLAGVYNEQFF
TRBV30	TRBJ2-1	-	few	TGTGCCTGGAGTGTGAGGGTTCGGGCCAATGAGCAGTTCTTC	CAWSVRVRANEQFF
TRBV5-1	TRBJ1-3	-	-	TGCGCCAGCAGCCCCGGGTCTGGAAACACCATATATTTT	CASSPGSGNTIYF
TRBV7-2	TRBJ1-6	TRBD1	-	TGTGCCAGCAGCTTAATGGGGACAGGAGGTGGTTCACCCCTCCACTTT	CASSLMGTGGGSPLHF
TRBV7-2	TRBJ1-1	-	-	TGTGCCAGCAGCTTAGCCGCAGGGTCGGGTATCTCTGAAGCTTTCTTT	CASSLAAGSGISEAFF
TRBV9	TRBJ2-1	-	-	TGTGCCAGCAGCGCGGGGGGCCAATACAATGAGCAGTTCTTC	CASSAGGQYNEQFF